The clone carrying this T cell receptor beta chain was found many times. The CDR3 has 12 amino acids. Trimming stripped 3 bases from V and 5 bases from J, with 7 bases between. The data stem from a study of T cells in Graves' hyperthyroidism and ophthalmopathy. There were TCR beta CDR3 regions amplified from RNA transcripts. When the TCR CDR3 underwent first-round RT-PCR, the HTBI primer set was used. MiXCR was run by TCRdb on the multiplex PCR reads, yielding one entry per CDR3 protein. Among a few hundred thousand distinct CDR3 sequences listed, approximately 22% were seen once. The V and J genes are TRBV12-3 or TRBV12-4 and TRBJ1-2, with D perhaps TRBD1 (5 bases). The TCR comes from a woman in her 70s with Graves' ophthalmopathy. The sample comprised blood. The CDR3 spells CASSFQGYGYTF. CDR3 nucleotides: TGTGCCAGCAGTTTTCAGGGATATGGCTACACCTTC.